The 22 T cell receptor beta chains below were found in one sample sequenced in a study of response to subunit inactivated influenza vaccine. In TCRdb, the RT-PCR reads were re-called with MiXCR into one record per CDR3 protein. The sample consists of 500,000 to 600,000 distinct CDR3 sequences, 10% to 15% of them appearing once. The input for sequencing was PBMCs from blood, taken around seven weeks after vaccination. The origin of the receptors is a man in his forties or fifties who received an inactivated influenza vaccine.

This clonotype was picked up a small number of times. The CDR3 bases are TGTGCCAGCAGCACTCAACGGGACTATGAAACCGGGGAGCTGTTTTTT. This sequence encodes CASSTQRDYETGELFF. The V and J genes are TRBV14 and TRBJ2-2, with 7 bases lining up with TRBD2. Germline V lookup: CDR1 SGHDN, CDR2 FVKESK. The CDR3 length is 16 residues. The ends lost 5 bases at V and 5 bases at J; junction bases unmatched: 11.

This chain joins TRBV27 and TRBJ2-3; 10 positions match TRBD2. The CDR3 is 14 residues long. V shed 7 bases and J 2 bases; nucleotides not matched to a gene: 3. Germline values: CDR1 MNHEY, CDR2 SMNVEV (reference sequence). DNA of the CDR3: TGTGCCAGCAAGCGGGGGGGCCTCACAGATACGCAGTATTTT. Amino acid sequence: CASKRGGLTDTQYF.

This clonotype has only a few counts. This chain uses TRBV20-1 with TRBJ2-4, with D maybe TRBD2 (5 bases). Germline CDR1 is DFQATT and CDR2 is SNEGSKA (reference sequence). The CDR3 is 13 residues long. V lost 1 base to trimming and J lost 8 bases, with 12 bases between them. CDR3 region: CSARGGARDIQYF. In nucleotides, the CDR3 is TGCAGTGCTAGAGGTGGAGCGCGGGACATTCAGTACTTC.

In DNA form, the CDR3 reads TGTGCCAGCAGCTTATTTCAGGTTTGGGAGCAGTTCTTC. Translation: CASSLFQVWEQFF. The chain combines TRBV7-2 with TRBJ2-1, with no clear D. The CDR3 totals 13 residues. The germline CDR1 and CDR2 sequences are SGHTA and FQGNSA. Trimming left V 2 bases short and J 10 bases short, with 12 bases between. The full variable domain, completed using reference TRBV7-2 and TRBJ2-1, is GAGVSQSPSNKVTEKGKDVELRCDPISGHTALYWYRQSLGQGLEFLIYFQGNSAPDKSGLPSDRFSAERTGGSVSTLTIQRTQQEDSAVYLCASSLFQVWEQFFGPGTRLTVL.

The chain joins TRBV9 to TRBJ2-2; D perhaps matches TRBD1 (5 bases). This CDR3 contains 15 residues. Germline V gene data show CDR1 as SGDLS and CDR2 as YYNGEE. Trimming removed 0 bases at V and 4 bases at J, with 10 bases between. The CDR3 loop is CASSVEGLGTGELFF. The DNA for the CDR3 is TGTGCCAGCAGCGTAGAGGGGTTGGGCACCGGGGAGCTGTTTTTT.

The sample holds a few counts of this clonotype. This rearrangement joins TRBV7-8 to TRBJ2-1; D might be TRBD2 (5 bases). In germline, CDR1 is SGHVS, CDR2 FQNEAQ. The CDR3 runs to 14 residues. Trimming cost V 6 bases and J 0 bases, with 9 bases left between them. For the CDR3, the DNA is TGTGCCAGCAGGGCGGGTAGCTCCTACAATGAGCAGTTCTTC. It translates to CASRAGSSYNEQFF.

This clonotype has ten or more counts. The J gene is TRBJ2-1, the V gene TRBV4-3, with D possibly matching TRBD1 (6 bases). V lost 1 base and J 8 bases, leaving 15 bases between the germline ends. CDR3 length: 15 residues. Germline lookup yields CDR1 LGHNA and CDR2 YSLEER. CDR3 nucleotide sequence: TGCGCCAGCAGCCAAGTTCTACAGGGAAGGGATGAGCAGTTCTTC. Translation: CASSQVLQGRDEQFF.

V and J are TRBV12-3 or TRBV12-4 and TRBJ2-3, with TRBD1 as a possible D gene (5 bases). Trimming took off 3 bases at V and 2 bases at J, with 12 bases between the two ends. The CDR3 loop spans 15 amino acids. The CDR3 DNA sequence: TGTGCCAGCAGTTTGGGGCAGGTATTCACAGATACGCAGTATTTT. This codes for CASSLGQVFTDTQYF.

This clonotype was observed at least ten times. One end of the junction does not line up with germline, which may come from a read error. The rearrangement joins TRBV5-1 to TRBJ2-7; 8 bases fit TRBD1. CDR3 length: 14 residues. CDR1 is SGHRS, CDR2 YFSETQ, per germline. The CDR3: CASSLRQGSYEQYF. DNA for the CDR3: TGTGCCAGCAGCTTGAGACAGGGGTCCTACGAGCAGTACTTC.

V is TRBV15 and J is TRBJ1-5; 9 nucleotides match TRBD1. The junction had 3 bases not matched to a gene; V was cut back by 2 bases and J by 4 bases. The CDR3 covers 15 residues. CDR1 and CDR2 from the germline V gene are LNHNV and YYDKDF (reference sequence). As DNA, the CDR3 is TGTGCCACCAGCAGAAAAGGGACAGGGAATCAGCCCCAGCATTTT. It is translated as CATSRKGTGNQPQHF. Variable domain in full (rest from reference TRBV15 and TRBJ1-5): DAMVIQNPRYQVTQFGKPVTLSCSQTLNHNVMYWYQQKSSQAPKLLFHYYDKDFNNEADTPDNFQSRRPNTSFCFLDIRSPGLGDTAMYLCATSRKGTGNQPQHFGDGTRLSIL.

This clonotype turned up a few times. The genes are TRBV3-1 and TRBJ2-7; TRBD1 matches at 7 bases. The CDR3 covers 15 residues. With 4 bases clipped from V and 5 bases from J, the junction kept 11 bases outside the gene matches. The germline V gene encodes CDR1 LGHDT and CDR2 YNNKEL (reference sequence). CDR3 nucleotide sequence: TGTGCCAGCAGCCTCGATCCCGGGACAGTAAACGAGCAGTACTTC. This encodes CASSLDPGTVNEQYF.

The chain joins TRBV10-3 to TRBJ2-1; D is unresolved. V lost 8 bases to trimming and J lost 0 bases, with 8 bases between them. Germline V gene sequence: CDR1 ENHRY, CDR2 SYGVKD. This CDR3 region has 13 residues. CDR3 sequence: CAISQSSYNEQFF. The CDR3 bases are TGTGCCATCTCTCAGAGCTCCTACAATGAGCAGTTCTTC.

This chain connects TRBV4-1 to TRBJ2-6, with D perhaps TRBD2 (5 bases). V shed 5 bases and J shed 2 bases, with 7 bases lying between them. The length of the CDR3 is 14 residues. Germline values: CDR1 MGHRA, CDR2 YSYEKL. CDR3 in amino acids: CASSASPGANVLTF. DNA of the CDR3: TGCGCCAGCAGCGCTAGCCCTGGGGCCAACGTCCTGACTTTC.

This chain joins TRBV20-1 and TRBJ2-5, with a weak D call TRBD2 (6 bases). Germline V gene sequence: CDR1 DFQATT, CDR2 SNEGSKA (reference sequence). CDR3 size: 15 residues. Trimming removed 1 base from V and 1 base from J, with 13 bases in between. The CDR3 sequence is CSARGFGGIQETQYF. In DNA, the CDR3 is TGCAGTGCTAGAGGGTTTGGGGGGATCCAAGAGACCCAGTACTTC.

This clonotype was seen a handful of times. The V and J genes are TRBV10-3 and TRBJ2-3, with 12 bases matching TRBD1. Trimming took 5 bases from V and 1 from J; bases not matched to a gene: 16. CDR3 size: 20 residues. Per germline, CDR1 ENHRY and CDR2 SYGVKD. CDR3 sequence reads: CAISRSGTGGVSIRTDTQYF. The CDR3 region has the DNA TGTGCCATCAGTAGATCCGGGACAGGGGGCGTCTCTATCCGCACAGATACGCAGTATTTT.

About this clonotype: Given a much more abundant clone one base away, this may be a read error. CDR3 DNA sequence: TGTGCCAGCACCTTAGGAGCGGCCTCCTACAATGAGCAGTTCTTC. Its translation: CASTLGAASYNEQFF. This sequence joins TRBV12-3 or TRBV12-4 and TRBJ2-1; TRBD2 is a possible D gene (5 bases). CDR3 size: 15 residues. Trimming removed 7 bases from V and 0 bases from J, with 13 bases in between.

This clonotype occurred a few times. V is TRBV29-1 and J is TRBJ2-2; no reliable D call. Germline-derived CDR1 and CDR2 are SQVTM and ANQGSEA. The CDR3 loop spans 13 amino acids. Trimming removed 4 bases from V and 4 bases from J, with 10 bases in between. CDR3 DNA: TGCAGCGTTGTTGGGCTTTTCACCGGGGAGCTGTTTTTT. Its translation is CSVVGLFTGELFF.

This clonotype has only a few counts. The chain combines TRBV20-1 with TRBJ1-4, with D unresolved. Trimming left V 0 bases short and J 5 bases short, with 7 bases between. The CDR3 spans 13 residues. Per germline, CDR1 DFQATT and CDR2 SNEGSKA (reference sequence). In DNA, the CDR3 is TGCAGTGCTAGAGATCCAGAAAATGAAAAACTGTTTTTT. Amino acids: CSARDPENEKLFF.

This chain links TRBV10-2 with TRBJ2-3; D possibly corresponds to TRBD2 (5 bases). The CDR3 has 13 residues. V was trimmed by 6 bases and J by 0 bases, leaving 7 bases between them. The germline CDR1 and CDR2 sequences are WSHSY and SAAADI. This CDR3 is CASRDSSTDTQYF. CDR3 nucleotides: TGCGCCAGCAGGGACTCTAGCACAGATACGCAGTATTTT.

Only a few counts were recorded for this clonotype. The DNA for the CDR3 is TGTGCCAGCAGCCCGCCCAGGGTCCCCAATCAGCCCCAGCATTTT. Translating it yields CASSPPRVPNQPQHF. The V call is TRBV6-2 or TRBV6-3, the J call TRBJ1-5; possible D gene TRBD1, 5 bases. This CDR3 has 15 residues. Deletions cut 6 bases from V and 3 bases from J, with 15 bases between. CDR1 is MNHEY, CDR2 SVGEGT, per germline.

J is TRBJ2-5 and V is TRBV4-1, with TRBD2 matching 7 bases. The CDR3 length is 18 residues. V trimming: 8 bases; J trimming: 2 bases; junction bases outside the gene matches: 20. Germline lookup yields CDR1 MGHRA and CDR2 YSYEKL. This CDR3 reads CASQPRALGAAGQETQYF. In DNA form, the CDR3 reads TGCGCCAGCCAGCCAAGAGCGCTCGGGGCAGCGGGGCAAGAGACCCAGTACTTC.

This clonotype was counted between two and nine times. The chain carries TRBV5-1 and TRBJ2-1, with TRBD1 matching 11 bases. The junction had 10 bases not matched to a gene; V was cut back by 4 bases and J by 7 bases. CDR1 SGHRS and CDR2 YFSETQ come from the germline V gene. CDR3 length equals 16 residues. Written as DNA, the CDR3 is TGCGCCAGCAGCCTGGGGACAGGGGGTAAAGTAAATGAGCAGTTCTTC. It is translated as CASSLGTGGKVNEQFF.